This TCR beta chain was sequenced in a study of regulatory T cells in long-lasting Graves disease. Notes on the study in general: Persistent Graves' patients showed reduced TCR diversity versus newly diagnosed patients.

Researchers made TCR beta libraries by using iRepertoire HTBI primers and running Arm-PCR on CDR3 regions. TCRdb reprocessed the multiplex PCR reads with MiXCR, giving one entry per CDR3 protein. Altogether about 450,000 distinct CDR3 sequences are present, 14% being singletons, with the ten largest covering approximately 15%. For this clonotype: The target antigen is unknown.

Described time point: newly diagnosed GD, antithyroid drugs for less than 3 months. With RNA extracted from PBMCs as input, the TCR library was made. Germline V gene data show CDR1 as MGHRA and CDR2 as YSYEKL. The CDR3 contains 17 residues. Trimming took 4 bases from V and 0 from J; bases not matched to a gene: 4. This sample was shared with a second study, whose subject was T cells in Graves' hyperthyroidism and ophthalmopathy. That work adds: When ophthalmopathy did not progress within 18 months, Graves' hyperthyroidism was considered stable. Hyperthyroidism had been newly diagnosed in patients aged 18 to 65, and its duration was under 2 months.

The receptor was derived from a woman aged 50 to 60 with Graves disease. V is TRBV4-1 and J is TRBJ2-2; 11 bases match TRBD2. Source: peripheral blood mononuclear cells (PBMCs), taken at new diagnosis, from a patient treated with antithyroid drugs. The CDR3 DNA follows: TGCGCCAGCAGCCGAGGGACTAGCGGCGCGAACACCGGGGAGCTGTTTTTT. It is translated as CASSRGTSGANTGELFF.